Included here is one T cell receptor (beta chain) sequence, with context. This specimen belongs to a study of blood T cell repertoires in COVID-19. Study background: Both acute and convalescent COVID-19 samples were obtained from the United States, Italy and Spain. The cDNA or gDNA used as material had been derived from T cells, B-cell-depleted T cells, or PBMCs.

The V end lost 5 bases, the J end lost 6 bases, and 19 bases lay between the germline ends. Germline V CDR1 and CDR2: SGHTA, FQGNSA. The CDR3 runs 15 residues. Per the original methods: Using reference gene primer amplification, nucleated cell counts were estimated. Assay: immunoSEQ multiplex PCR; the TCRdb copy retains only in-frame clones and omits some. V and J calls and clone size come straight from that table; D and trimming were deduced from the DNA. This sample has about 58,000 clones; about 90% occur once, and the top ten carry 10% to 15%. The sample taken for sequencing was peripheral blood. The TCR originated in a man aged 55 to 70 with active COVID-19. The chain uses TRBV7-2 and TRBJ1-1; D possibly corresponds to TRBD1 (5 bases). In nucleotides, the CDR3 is TGTGCCAGCAGCCTAACGTCGTCCAGGGCCCCTGAAGCTTTCTTT. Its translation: CASSLTSSRAPEAFF.